The entry that follows covers one TCR beta chain sequence. What it binds is not known. These data originate in a study of T-cell reconstitution after alpha-beta-depleted transplantation in children. Construction of the TCRbeta library involved unique molecular identifiers. TCRdb re-called the PCR reads with MiXCR, one entry per CDR3 protein. Here the sample spans more than 100,000 distinct CDR3 sequences, about 21% being singletons. CDR3 length: 15 amino acids. Germline V gives CDR1 SGHRS, CDR2 YFSETQ. Trimming shortened V by 0 bases and J by 0 bases, and 8 bases separated the two germline ends. Study-level points and caveats: Surviving recipient cells, namely T cells and thymic progenitors, were the source of high day-60 TCRbeta diversity in some patients.

The clonotype comes from a male patient aged 2 to 9 who had a stem cell transplant for chronic granulomatous disease, so the T cells may come from the graft donor. The source was PBMCs, mostly from graft donor cells, collected 180 days after TCRalphabeta/CD19-depleted stem cell transplant. The chain recombines TRBV5-1 with TRBJ2-3, with unresolved D. The CDR3 sequence: CASSLDRQSTDTQYF. The CDR3 DNA follows: TGCGCCAGCAGCTTGGACCGGCAAAGCACAGATACGCAGTATTTT. The complete variable domain, with remaining parts taken from reference TRBV5-1 and TRBJ2-3, reads KAGVTQTPRYLIKTRGQQVTLSCSPISGHRSVSWYQQTPGQGLQFLFEYFSETQRNKGNFPGRFSGRQFSNSRSEMNVSTLELGDSALYLCASSLDRQSTDTQYFGPGTRLTVL.